The rows below give T cell receptor beta chains drawn from one sample of a study of T-cell memory formation after mild COVID-19. TCRdb re-derived calls from the 5' RACE reads in MiXCR, one entry per CDR3 protein. The data contain some 130,000 distinct CDR3 sequences, about a sixth of them singletons. The sample was PBMCs or a T cell subset sorted from them (not recorded which). Receptors originate from a man aged 18 to 35 who had mild COVID-19 (a few samples of this study predate the infection). Cell type and time point are not known. The CDR3 runs from the conserved cysteine through the conserved F or W.

j_call v_call cdr3_aa
TRBJ2-5 TRBV11-3 CASSPDRGQGTQYF
TRBJ2-5 TRBV3-1 CASSQDRRATQYF
TRBJ2-7 TRBV5-1 CASSLASGELYEQYF
TRBJ2-5 TRBV6-2/TRBV6-3 CASSSAEETQYF
TRBJ2-2 TRBV5-1 CASRPNGLGNTGELFF
TRBJ2-7 TRBV20-1 CSASLPGQGAYEQYF
TRBJ2-5 TRBV5-6 CASSPPGAWETQYF
TRBJ2-3 TRBV18 CASSPPTGGRDTQYF
TRBJ2-7 TRBV7-6 CASSLIAGGTYEQYF
TRBJ1-2 TRBV6-5 CASSYTGADPSYGYTF
TRBJ2-7 TRBV5-1 CASSTTAYEQYF
TRBJ2-5 TRBV7-2 CASSLGGSGVGETQYF
TRBJ2-3 TRBV20-1 CSARAGGGDTKYF
TRBJ1-5 TRBV6-5 CASSYSRVGGNQPQHF
TRBJ2-3 TRBV18 CASSPPGQSTDTQYF
TRBJ2-5 TRBV5-1 CASRRTGGIQETQYF
TRBJ1-6 TRBV6-5 CATRGIDNSPLHF
TRBJ2-3 TRBV5-1 CASSFTSGGARDTQYF
TRBJ2-2 TRBV12-3/TRBV12-4 CASTILTPRAGELFF
TRBJ2-3 TRBV7-6 CASSKGGGRGTDTQYF
TRBJ2-7 TRBV5-1 CASSSDGSYEQYF
TRBJ2-1 TRBV11-2 CASSLEASGGAYNEQFF